This TCR beta chain was sequenced in a study of regulatory T cells in long-lasting Graves disease. Study in general: Graves' patients, newly diagnosed, had taken antithyroid drugs under 3 months.

With iRepertoire HTBI primers and Arm-PCR of CDR3 regions, TCR beta libraries were built. TCRdb re-called the multiplex PCR reads with MiXCR, one entry per CDR3 protein. The data show 350,000 to 500,000 distinct CDR3 sequences, with about 15% seen just once and approximately 12% held by the top ten. The CDR3 runs 15 residues. Germline V gives CDR1 LNHDA, CDR2 SQIVND (reference sequence). Trimming cost V 6 bases and J 0 bases; bases outside gene matches: 3. The sample holds a few counts of this clonotype. Regarding time point: newly diagnosed GD, antithyroid drugs for less than 3 months. The TCR library was prepared using RNA isolated from PBMCs. This sample was shared with a second study, whose subject was T cells in Graves' hyperthyroidism and ophthalmopathy. That source adds: A median about 7 months before onset, the model predicted ophthalmopathy.

The chain recombines TRBV19 with TRBJ1-5; TRBD1 aligns across 9 bases. The origin of this receptor is a young woman with Graves disease. Here the sequenced sample was peripheral blood mononuclear cells (PBMCs), taken at new diagnosis, from a patient treated with antithyroid drugs. The CDR3 sequence is CASRPGQGSNQPQHF. In nucleotides, the CDR3 is TGTGCCAGTAGACCGGGACAGGGTAGCAATCAGCCCCAGCATTTT.